A selection of T cell receptor beta chains follows, all from one sample in a study of blood T cell repertoires in COVID-19. Using immunoSEQ multiplex PCR, the repertoire was profiled, and TCRdb retains in-frame clones only, with some absent. The sample lists about 190,000 clones, 88% occurring once. The sequenced material came from peripheral blood. These receptors originate from a woman aged 40 to 50 who had recovered from COVID-19. Both conserved end residues are part of each CDR3. Each record gives: clone size, D gene, J gene, V gene, CDR3 DNA, CDR3 protein. A D gene is named only where the DNA matches it firmly. Clone size, where shown, is once, few, many, or a class for clones that have expanded.

abundance: -; d_gene: TRBD2; j_gene: TRBJ2-1; v_gene: TRBV5-1; CDR3nt: TGCGCCAGCAGCCCCCGCGAGTCTAGCGGGAGGAATGAGCAGTTCTTC; CDR3aa: CASSPRESSGRNEQFF
abundance: -; d_gene: TRBD1; j_gene: TRBJ2-6; v_gene: TRBV2; CDR3nt: TGTGCCAGCAGTCCTGGGACAGGGGTCAGCTCTGGGGCCAACGTCCTGACTTTC; CDR3aa: CASSPGTGVSSGANVLTF
abundance: -; d_gene: -; j_gene: TRBJ1-1; v_gene: TRBV30; CDR3nt: TGTGCCTGGGGGGCTGGTTACACTGAAGCTTTCTTT; CDR3aa: CAWGAGYTEAFF
abundance: -; d_gene: TRBD1; j_gene: TRBJ1-2; v_gene: TRBV7-2; CDR3nt: TGTGCCAGCGTCCCGGGACAGGGCCGGGGCTACACCTTC; CDR3aa: CASVPGQGRGYTF
abundance: once; d_gene: TRBD1; j_gene: TRBJ1-6; v_gene: TRBV28; CDR3nt: TGTGCCAGCAGTCGGGACAGGGTAAATTCACCCCTCCACTTT; CDR3aa: CASSRDRVNSPLHF
abundance: -; d_gene: -; j_gene: TRBJ2-7; v_gene: TRBV19; CDR3nt: TGTGCCAGTAGGGGCTACTTCTACGAGCAGTACTTC; CDR3aa: CASRGYFYEQYF
abundance: once; d_gene: TRBD2; j_gene: TRBJ2-7; v_gene: TRBV5-1; CDR3nt: TGCGCCAGCAGCTCCGTGGGCGGGAGCTCCTACGAGCAGTACTTC; CDR3aa: CASSSVGGSSYEQYF
abundance: -; d_gene: TRBD1; j_gene: TRBJ1-2; v_gene: TRBV6-5; CDR3nt: TGTGCCAGCAGCCCGGACAGGGTAGATGGCTACACCTTC; CDR3aa: CASSPDRVDGYTF
abundance: few; d_gene: -; j_gene: TRBJ2-7; v_gene: TRBV27; CDR3nt: TGTGCCAGCAGTTCCCTGGGCGGGAACTCCTACGAGCAGTACTTC; CDR3aa: CASSSLGGNSYEQYF
abundance: -; d_gene: TRBD2; j_gene: TRBJ2-5; v_gene: TRBV10-3; CDR3nt: TGTGCCACCGGGGGGGTGGGAGAGACCCAGTACTTC; CDR3aa: CATGGVGETQYF
abundance: -; d_gene: TRBD2; j_gene: TRBJ2-1; v_gene: TRBV5-1; CDR3nt: TGCGCCAGCAGCTTGGCCGCGGGGGGAGACTCCTACAATGAGCAGTTCTTC; CDR3aa: CASSLAAGGDSYNEQFF
abundance: once; d_gene: TRBD1; j_gene: TRBJ1-5; v_gene: TRBV27; CDR3nt: TGTGCCAGCAGGGGAGGACAGGGGCCAAATCAGCCCCAGCATTTT; CDR3aa: CASRGGQGPNQPQHF
abundance: -; d_gene: -; j_gene: TRBJ1-1; v_gene: TRBV6-5; CDR3nt: TGTGCCAGCAGGGAGGTGGTGAACACTGAAGCTTTCTTT; CDR3aa: CASREVVNTEAFF
abundance: -; d_gene: TRBD2; j_gene: TRBJ2-2; v_gene: TRBV29-1; CDR3nt: TGCAGCGTATCCGGGACTAGCGACACCGGGGAGCTGTTTTTT; CDR3aa: CSVSGTSDTGELFF
abundance: -; d_gene: -; j_gene: TRBJ1-6; v_gene: TRBV4-3; CDR3nt: TGCGCCAGCAGCCAAGATCCCGGTTCTATGTCGTCACCCCTCCACTTT; CDR3aa: CASSQDPGSMSSPLHF
abundance: -; d_gene: -; j_gene: TRBJ1-5; v_gene: TRBV6-6; CDR3nt: TGTGCCAGCAGTTACTCTACTGGGGGGGGCAATCAGCCCCAGCATTTT; CDR3aa: CASSYSTGGGNQPQHF
abundance: -; d_gene: TRBD2; j_gene: TRBJ2-2; v_gene: TRBV10-3; CDR3nt: TGTGCCCACTCGTGGGCTAGCGGCACCGGGGAGCTGTTTTTT; CDR3aa: CAHSWASGTGELFF
abundance: -; d_gene: TRBD1; j_gene: TRBJ2-2; v_gene: TRBV7-2; CDR3nt: TGTGCCAGCAGCAGACAGGGTGGGGTGAACACCGGGGAGCTGTTTTTT; CDR3aa: CASSRQGGVNTGELFF
abundance: -; d_gene: -; j_gene: TRBJ1-2; v_gene: TRBV30; CDR3nt: TGTGCCTGGAGGGGGGGGCAGTTCTTTGGCTACACCTTC; CDR3aa: CAWRGGQFFGYTF
abundance: -; d_gene: TRBD2; j_gene: TRBJ2-5; v_gene: TRBV18; CDR3nt: TGTGCCAGCTCACCGACTAGCGCGGAGACCCAGTACTTC; CDR3aa: CASSPTSAETQYF
abundance: -; d_gene: TRBD2; j_gene: TRBJ2-7; v_gene: TRBV3-1/TRBV3-2; CDR3nt: TGTGCCAGCGCACCTCTTGCGGGAGGGCCAAGTGAGCAGTACTTC; CDR3aa: CASAPLAGGPSEQYF
abundance: -; d_gene: TRBD1; j_gene: TRBJ2-7; v_gene: TRBV28; CDR3nt: TGTGCCAGCAGCATTCCCGGACAGGGGGTCTCCTACGAGCAGTACTTC; CDR3aa: CASSIPGQGVSYEQYF
abundance: -; d_gene: -; j_gene: TRBJ1-5; v_gene: TRBV28; CDR3nt: TGTGCCAGCAGCCACTGGGCGCAAACAGGGAATCAGCCCCAGCATTTT; CDR3aa: CASSHWAQTGNQPQHF
abundance: -; d_gene: -; j_gene: TRBJ2-3; v_gene: TRBV3-1/TRBV3-2; CDR3nt: TGTGCCAGCAGCCAAGGGACAGCCACAGATACGCAGTATTTT; CDR3aa: CASSQGTATDTQYF
abundance: -; d_gene: -; j_gene: TRBJ1-5; v_gene: TRBV7-9; CDR3nt: TGTGCCAGCAGCCGCGGGGGGGCAGCAGGTCAGCCCCAGCATTTT; CDR3aa: CASSRGGAAGQPQHF
abundance: -; d_gene: TRBD1; j_gene: TRBJ1-2; v_gene: TRBV4-1; CDR3nt: TGCGCCAGCAGCCAAGGTCCAGGGGGCGGAGTTCTTGGCTACACCTTC; CDR3aa: CASSQGPGGGVLGYTF
abundance: -; d_gene: TRBD2; j_gene: TRBJ2-3; v_gene: TRBV2; CDR3nt: TGTGCCAGCAGTCTCGCGGGGGTAGCGGGAGGGCCTCATACAGATACGCAGTATTTT; CDR3aa: CASSLAGVAGGPHTDTQYF
abundance: -; d_gene: TRBD1; j_gene: TRBJ1-1; v_gene: TRBV27; CDR3nt: TGTGCCAGCAGTCCGGGACAGTCCGTTGAAGCTTTCTTT; CDR3aa: CASSPGQSVEAFF
abundance: -; d_gene: TRBD2; j_gene: TRBJ2-2; v_gene: TRBV20-1; CDR3nt: TGCAGTGCTAGTGCGGGGGGAGGCACCGGGGAGCTGTTTTTT; CDR3aa: CSASAGGGTGELFF
abundance: few; d_gene: -; j_gene: TRBJ2-2; v_gene: TRBV6-5; CDR3nt: TGTGCCAGCACCAACTGGGGGGAGCTGTTTTTT; CDR3aa: CASTNWGELFF
abundance: once; d_gene: TRBD1; j_gene: TRBJ1-1; v_gene: TRBV29-1; CDR3nt: TGCAGCGTTGGACAGGGGATCATCTCGGACACTGAAGCTTTCTTT; CDR3aa: CSVGQGIISDTEAFF
abundance: -; d_gene: TRBD2; j_gene: TRBJ2-7; v_gene: TRBV5-1; CDR3nt: TGCGCCAGCAGCCCGGAAATGGGACTAGCGGGAATCGAGCAGTACTTC; CDR3aa: CASSPEMGLAGIEQYF
abundance: once; d_gene: -; j_gene: TRBJ1-1; v_gene: TRBV3-1/TRBV3-2; CDR3nt: TGTGCCAGCAGCCAAGTTACGGGGATGGCCACTGAAGCTTTCTTT; CDR3aa: CASSQVTGMATEAFF
abundance: -; d_gene: -; j_gene: TRBJ1-1; v_gene: TRBV5-1; CDR3nt: TGCGCCAGCAGCCCCCAGGGGAACACTGAAGCTTTCTTT; CDR3aa: CASSPQGNTEAFF
abundance: -; d_gene: -; j_gene: TRBJ2-1; v_gene: TRBV27; CDR3nt: TGTGCCAGCGGGAGTTTCCCCTACAATGAGCAGTTCTTC; CDR3aa: CASGSFPYNEQFF
abundance: -; d_gene: TRBD2; j_gene: TRBJ2-1; v_gene: TRBV14; CDR3nt: TGTGCCAGCTCCCAAGGGACTAGCGGGAGGACCACATTTTCCAATGAGCAGTTCTTC; CDR3aa: CASSQGTSGRTTFSNEQFF
abundance: -; d_gene: TRBD1; j_gene: TRBJ2-2; v_gene: TRBV7-7; CDR3nt: TGTGCCAGCAGCAAAAACCTACCCGACGGGACAGGGGCCGGGGAGCTGTTTTTT; CDR3aa: CASSKNLPDGTGAGELFF
abundance: -; d_gene: TRBD1; j_gene: TRBJ2-2; v_gene: TRBV19; CDR3nt: TGTGCCACTAGGCGAATCACAGGGGGGAACACCGGGGAGCTGTTTTTT; CDR3aa: CATRRITGGNTGELFF
abundance: -; d_gene: -; j_gene: TRBJ1-6; v_gene: TRBV21-1; CDR3nt: TGTGCCAGCAGCCCCGGGACACCGTATAATTCACCCCTCCACTTT; CDR3aa: CASSPGTPYNSPLHF
abundance: -; d_gene: TRBD1; j_gene: TRBJ1-2; v_gene: TRBV6-2/TRBV6-3; CDR3nt: TGTGCCAGCAGCAAAGGGACAGACACTAACTATGGCTACACCTTC; CDR3aa: CASSKGTDTNYGYTF
abundance: -; d_gene: -; j_gene: TRBJ1-6; v_gene: TRBV3-1/TRBV3-2; CDR3nt: TGTGCCAGCAGCCAAGGATCAGGGGATTCACCCCTCCACTTT; CDR3aa: CASSQGSGDSPLHF
abundance: once; d_gene: TRBD2; j_gene: TRBJ2-1; v_gene: TRBV18; CDR3nt: TGTGCCAGCTCACAAACTAGCGGGAGGGCCTGGGAGCAGTTCTTC; CDR3aa: CASSQTSGRAWEQFF
abundance: -; d_gene: -; j_gene: TRBJ2-5; v_gene: TRBV5-8; CDR3nt: TGTGCCAGCCAAGCATTCCAGGGGAAAGAGACCCAGTACTTC; CDR3aa: CASQAFQGKETQYF
abundance: few; d_gene: -; j_gene: TRBJ2-2; v_gene: TRBV7-9; CDR3nt: TGTGCCAGCACCCCCGCCGGCAGGGGTCACACCGGGGAGCTGTTTTTT; CDR3aa: CASTPAGRGHTGELFF
abundance: -; d_gene: TRBD1; j_gene: TRBJ2-3; v_gene: TRBV5-1; CDR3nt: TGCGCCAGCAGCTTGGATAAGGGGGCAGTATCAGATACGCAGTATTTT; CDR3aa: CASSLDKGAVSDTQYF
abundance: -; d_gene: -; j_gene: TRBJ2-7; v_gene: TRBV18; CDR3nt: TGTGCCAGCTCACACTCTAGAGACGAGCAGTACTTC; CDR3aa: CASSHSRDEQYF
abundance: -; d_gene: TRBD2; j_gene: TRBJ2-7; v_gene: TRBV4-2; CDR3nt: TGTGCCAGCAGCCAAGTGCCAGCGGGAGTCTGGTACGAGCAGTACTTC; CDR3aa: CASSQVPAGVWYEQYF